The 29 T cell receptor beta chains below come from one sample, sequenced in a study of cytomegalovirus exposure and HLA in healthy donors (dated by TCRdb to about 2017). Libraries were built with the immunoSEQ multiplex PCR assay. A mixture of 60 forward primers for TCR Vbeta segments and 13 reverse primers for TCR Jbeta segments was used in the multiplex PCR. TCRdb took over this immuneACCESS table, retaining in-frame rearrangements with V and J assigned. Such tables are incomplete; in checked studies, under half of the missing clones stem from an unresolved V gene, and the remainder is unexplained. For this sample the table gives 100,000 to 150,000 clones, of which about 81% were detected only once. Of the sample, approximately 9.6% falls within the top ten clones. Input material: PBMCs. The source of these receptors is a woman aged 45-59 years in good health and CMV-seropositive.

About this clone: In the same sample, other DNA sequences code for this CDR3. V is TRBV5-1 and J is TRBJ2-5; the match to TRBD1 covers 8 bases. Germline V gene sequence: CDR1 SGHRS, CDR2 YFSETQ. The CDR3 contains 15 residues. V lost 0 bases to trimming and J lost 1 base; unmatched junction nucleotides: 2. CDR3 DNA: TGCGCCAGCAGCTTGGCGGGGACAGGCCAAGAGACCCAGTACTTC. Translating gives CASSLAGTGQETQYF. Variable domain in full (rest from reference TRBV5-1 and TRBJ2-5): KAGVTQTPRYLIKTRGQQVTLSCSPISGHRSVSWYQQTPGQGLQFLFEYFSETQRNKGNFPGRFSGRQFSNSRSEMNVSTLELGDSALYLCASSLAGTGQETQYFGPGTRLLVL.

The chain uses TRBV7-9 and TRBJ1-5, with 10 bases that match TRBD1. CDR3 length: 14 amino acids. V was pared by 5 bases and J by 6 bases, with 4 bases of the junction left unmatched. The germline V gene has CDR1 SEHNR and CDR2 FQNEAQ (reference sequence). CDR3 sequence: CASSPTGGGQPQHF. CDR3 sequence (DNA): TGTGCCAGCAGCCCGACAGGGGGCGGTCAGCCCCAGCATTTT.

This clone has just a few counts. One end of the junction varies from germline; a read error may be responsible. The identical CDR3 is also encoded by other nucleotide sequences in the sample. Here the CDR3 reads CASSFRDRVTEAFF. The CDR3 nucleotides are TGTGCCAGCAGTTTCCGGGACAGGGTTACTGAAGCTTTCTTC. The chain is built from TRBV6-1 and TRBJ1-1; 9 bases align to TRBD1. CDR1 is MNHNS and CDR2 is SASEGT in the germline V gene. The CDR3 loop spans 14 amino acids.

J is TRBJ1-5 and V is TRBV21-1; the D call TRBD1 from the table was never checked on the DNA. TRBV21-1 is deemed a pseudogene. This CDR3 contains 19 residues. The CDR3 sequence: CASSKDLGDRPLGNQPQHF. The DNA of the CDR3 is TGTGCCAGCAGCAAAGACTTGGGGGACAGACCTCTGGGCAATCAGCCCCAGCATTTT.

This clone appeared a few times. The chain combines TRBV7-9 with TRBJ2-1; D is undetermined. Trimming cost V 5 bases and J 7 bases, with 6 bases left between them. Germline V gene data show CDR1 as SEHNR and CDR2 as FQNEAQ (reference sequence). There are 11 residues in the CDR3. As DNA, the CDR3 is TGTGCCAGCAGCCTTCGTAATGAGCAGTTCTTC. It encodes CASSLRNEQFF.

Written as DNA, the CDR3 is TGTGCCAGCAATGAGCGACAGGGAGCCTACGAGCAGTACTTC. Translation gives CASNERQGAYEQYF. This sequence joins TRBV2 and TRBJ2-7; 7 nucleotides line up with TRBD1. Germline CDR1 SNHLY, CDR2 FYNNEI. Trimming removed 7 bases from V and 2 bases from J; junction bases left unmatched: 8. This CDR3 is 14 amino acids long.

A single count supports this clone. The J gene is TRBJ2-1, the V gene TRBV5-1; D call uncertain. The CDR3 loop spans 14 amino acids. Germline assignment: CDR1 SGHRS and CDR2 YFSETQ. Deletions cut 1 base from V and 8 bases from J, with 13 bases between. In nucleotides, the CDR3 is TGCGCCAGCAGCTTGACTTCCTCCCTCGATGAGCAGTTCTTC. It specifies CASSLTSSLDEQFF.

This clone was counted only a few times. The chain uses TRBV30 and TRBJ2-1, with unresolved D. V shed 2 bases and J shed 6 bases, with 11 bases lying between them. Germline V gene lookup returns CDR1 GTSNPN and CDR2 SVGIG (reference sequence). The length of the CDR3 is 13 residues. The CDR3 region is CAWSRDPPNEQFF. In DNA form, the CDR3 reads TGTGCCTGGAGTAGAGATCCCCCCAATGAGCAGTTCTTC. Full variable domain (remainder filled in from reference TRBV30 and TRBJ2-1): SQTIHQWPATLVQPVGSPLSLECTVEGTSNPNLYWYRQAAGRGLQLLFYSVGIGQISSEVPQNLSASRPQDRQFILSSKKLLLSDSGFYLCAWSRDPPNEQFFGPGTRLTVL.

This chain links TRBV6-5 with TRBJ2-1; maybe TRBD2 (6 bases). V lost 6 bases to trimming and J lost 4 bases, with 10 bases between them. Germline CDR1 reads MNHEY; CDR2 reads SVGAGI. CDR3 length: 13 residues. The CDR3 region is CASRRDSYNEQFF. The CDR3 bases are TGTGCCAGCAGACGGGACTCTTACAATGAGCAGTTCTTC.

V and J are TRBV4-3 and TRBJ2-2; TRBD2 matches 8 bases. Germline values: CDR1 LGHNA, CDR2 YSLEER. The CDR3 runs 16 residues. V dropped 2 bases and J dropped 4; count of bases not matched to a gene: 6. This CDR3 is CASSQMAGGSTGELFF. The CDR3 bases are TGCGCCAGCAGCCAAATGGCGGGAGGTTCCACCGGGGAGCTGTTTTTT.

V and J are TRBV12-5 and TRBJ1-1; maybe TRBD1 (5 bases). Germline CDR1 is LGHNT and CDR2 is FRNRAP. The CDR3 length is 13 residues. Trimming took off 1 base at V and 7 bases at J, with 10 bases between the two ends. CDR3 protein: CASGLEAGDEAFF. The CDR3 region has the DNA TGTGCTAGTGGTTTGGAAGCGGGGGATGAAGCTTTCTTT.

The gene calls are TRBV2 and TRBJ1-1; no reliable D call. V was clipped by 6 bases and J by 3 bases, with 2 bases between them. Germline CDR1 SNHLY, CDR2 FYNNEI. The length of the CDR3 is 10 residues. Here the CDR3 reads CASSYTEAFF. The CDR3 region has the DNA TGTGCCAGCAGCTACACTGAAGCTTTCTTT.

This clone came up a few times. The chain carries TRBV7-3 and TRBJ1-1; tentative D call: TRBD1 (5 bases). The V and J ends lost 2 bases and 8 bases respectively, with 15 bases between them. CDR3 length: 14 amino acids. CDR1 SGHTA and CDR2 FQGTGA come from the germline V gene. The DNA of the CDR3 is TGTGCCAGCAGCTTAGAACCCTTGGGGCTCGAAGCTTTCTTT. Translating gives CASSLEPLGLEAFF.

This rearrangement joins TRBV4-1 to TRBJ1-4; D call uncertain. CDR1 is MGHRA, CDR2 YSYEKL, per germline. Trimming pared 1 base from V and 8 bases from J, leaving 14 bases between. This CDR3 region has 15 residues. The CDR3 nucleotides are TGCGCCAGCAGCCAAGTTGAGACATGGCGAGAAAAACTGTTTTTT. It encodes CASSQVETWREKLFF.

The chain carries TRBV4-2 and TRBJ1-4; unclear D gene. In germline, CDR1 is LGHNA, CDR2 YNFKEQ. The V end was cut by 2 bases, the J end by 8 bases, with 12 bases between. The CDR3 spans 14 residues. CDR3 loop: CASSQPREGEKLFF. The CDR3 DNA is TGTGCCAGCAGCCAACCGAGGGAGGGAGAAAAACTGTTTTTT.

This clone was seen only once. V gene TRBV4-3 combines with J gene TRBJ2-5, with D unclear. The end of the DNA is better explained by TRBJ2-7, so the J call may be wrong. The CDR3 is made up of 14 amino acids. From germline, CDR1 is LGHNA and CDR2 YSLEER. CDR3 DNA: TGCGCCAGCAGCCAAGATAGGAACGGGTACGAGCAGTACTTC. This encodes CASSQDRNGYEQYF.

This chain uses TRBV10-3 with TRBJ2-3; 11 nucleotides line up with TRBD2. V lost 2 bases and J lost 0; bases outside the gene matches: 7. The CDR3 extends over 18 amino acids. Germline V gene lookup returns CDR1 ENHRY and CDR2 SYGVKD. The CDR3 protein is CAISEPGLAEVSTDTQYF. For the CDR3, the DNA is TGTGCCATCAGTGAGCCGGGACTAGCGGAGGTTAGCACAGATACGCAGTATTTT.

The J gene is TRBJ2-7, the V gene TRBV27; TRBD1 agrees at 8 bases. With V trimmed by 4 bases and J by 6 bases, 8 bases remained unmatched. This CDR3 spans 14 amino acids. Germline CDR1 and CDR2: MNHEY and SMNVEV (reference sequence). The CDR3 reads CASSSLQGGFEQYF. The CDR3 DNA reads as TGTGCCAGCAGTTCGCTACAGGGGGGCTTCGAGCAGTACTTC.

The V call is TRBV2, the J call TRBJ1-5; no firm D call. V was shortened by 0 bases and J by 6 bases, with 6 bases between the two germline ends. This CDR3 region has 13 residues. Germline lookup yields CDR1 SNHLY and CDR2 FYNNEI. The CDR3 nucleotides read TGTGCCAGCAGTGAAGCGCGCCGTCAGCCCCAGCATTTT. Translation: CASSEARRQPQHF. The full variable domain, rest sourced from reference TRBV2 and TRBJ1-5, is EPEVTQTPSHQVTQMGQEVILRCVPISNHLYFYWYRQILGQKVEFLVSFYNNEISEKSEIFDDQFSVERPDGSNFTLKIRSTKLEDSAMYFCASSEARRQPQHFGDGTRLSIL.

V is TRBV20-1 and J is TRBJ2-5; D is undetermined. V lost 5 bases to trimming and J lost 9 bases, with 13 bases between them. The CDR3 totals 11 residues. The germline CDR1 and CDR2 sequences are DFQATT and SNEGSKA (reference sequence). As DNA, the CDR3 is TGCAGTGCTGCCCCCGTCGACTCCCAGTACTTC. Translating gives CSAAPVDSQYF.

The chain is built from TRBV6-6 and TRBJ1-5; unclear D gene. V lost 2 bases and J 0 bases, leaving 11 bases between the germline ends. Looked up from germline, CDR1 is MNHNY and CDR2 is SVGAGI (reference sequence). This CDR3 comprises 16 residues. CDR3 loop: CASSYLRLYSNQPQHF. CDR3 DNA sequence: TGTGCCAGCAGTTACCTTCGGTTATATAGCAATCAGCCCCAGCATTTT.

The chain couples TRBV4-1 to TRBJ1-2; 7 bases agree with TRBD1. Germline V gene data show CDR1 as MGHRA and CDR2 as YSYEKL. The CDR3 runs 14 residues. The junction had 3 bases not matched to a gene; V was cut back by 1 base and J by 4 bases. DNA of the CDR3: TGCGCCAGCAGCCAAGCACAGGGGACCTATGGCTACACCTTC. Protein sequence: CASSQAQGTYGYTF.

The J gene is TRBJ1-2, the V gene TRBV30; 9 nucleotides match TRBD1. CDR3 length: 14 residues. Per the germline V gene, CDR1 is GTSNPN and CDR2 is SVGIG (reference sequence). V trimming: 0 bases; J trimming: 8 bases; junction bases outside the gene matches: 7. The CDR3 region has the DNA TGTGCCTGGAGTGTACTGGACAGGGGCGGCGGCTACACCTTC. It yields the protein CAWSVLDRGGGYTF. Together with reference TRBV30 and TRBJ1-2, the CDR3 gives the full variable domain: SQTIHQWPATLVQPVGSPLSLECTVEGTSNPNLYWYRQAAGRGLQLLFYSVGIGQISSEVPQNLSASRPQDRQFILSSKKLLLSDSGFYLCAWSVLDRGGGYTFGSGTRLTVV.

This chain connects TRBV7-2 to TRBJ1-1; 7 bases fit TRBD1. V was pared by 0 bases and J by 5 bases, with 9 bases of the junction left unmatched. The germline CDR1 and CDR2 sequences are SGHTA and FQGNSA. The CDR3 extends over 16 amino acids. CDR3 sequence reads: CASSLAGAAGGTEAFF. The CDR3 coding sequence is TGTGCCAGCAGCTTAGCCGGGGCGGCAGGGGGGACTGAAGCTTTCTTT. Drawing the rest from reference TRBV7-2 and TRBJ1-1, the complete variable domain is GAGVSQSPSNKVTEKGKDVELRCDPISGHTALYWYRQSLGQGLEFLIYFQGNSAPDKSGLPSDRFSAERTGGSVSTLTIQRTQQEDSAVYLCASSLAGAAGGTEAFFGQGTRLTVV.

The chain couples TRBV29-1 to TRBJ2-2, with 7 bases that match TRBD1. V shed 7 bases, J shed 1 base, and the junction held 6 bases outside the gene matches. This CDR3 has 14 residues. CDR1 is SQVTM and CDR2 is ANQGSEA in the germline V gene. The CDR3 protein is CSALGQVNTGELFF. The CDR3 DNA follows: TGCAGCGCCCTAGGACAGGTGAACACCGGGGAGCTGTTTTTT.

The chain combines TRBV30 with TRBJ2-7; the match to TRBD1 covers 9 bases. Trimming removed 2 bases from V and 2 bases from J; junction bases left unmatched: 4. The germline CDR1 and CDR2 sequences are GTSNPN and SVGIG (reference sequence). The CDR3 is 14 residues long. The chain's CDR3 is CAWSPGQGPYEQYF. CDR3 DNA sequence: TGTGCCTGGAGTCCGGGACAGGGTCCCTACGAGCAGTACTTC. Using reference TRBV30 and TRBJ2-7 for the parts outside the CDR3, the full variable domain is SQTIHQWPATLVQPVGSPLSLECTVEGTSNPNLYWYRQAAGRGLQLLFYSVGIGQISSEVPQNLSASRPQDRQFILSSKKLLLSDSGFYLCAWSPGQGPYEQYFGPGTRLTVT.

The chain uses TRBV4-1 and TRBJ2-3; 7 bases are shared with TRBD1. CDR1 MGHRA and CDR2 YSYEKL come from the germline V gene. Trimming at V came to 3 bases and at J to 7 bases, leaving 16 bases not matched to a gene. The CDR3 sequence is 17 residues long. CDR3 bases: TGCGCCAGCAGCCATGAGGGGGCCCAGGTGAAGTCAAATACGCAGTATTTT. Translation: CASSHEGAQVKSNTQYF.

CDR3 nucleotides: TGCGCCAGCAGGACGACACAGGGGGGCACTGAAGCTTTCTTT. Translating it yields CASRTTQGGTEAFF. The V and J genes are TRBV5-1 and TRBJ1-1; 8 positions agree with TRBD1. The CDR3 length is 14 residues. The V and J ends lost 5 bases and 4 bases, in that order; junction bases with no gene match: 7. Germline-derived CDR1 and CDR2 are SGHRS and YFSETQ.

The V gene is TRBV4-1, the J gene TRBJ1-2, with 11 bases fitting TRBD1. Germline trimming cut 3 bases from V and 3 bases from J; bases unmatched to any gene: 12. The CDR3 totals 18 residues. Germline V gene data show CDR1 as MGHRA and CDR2 as YSYEKL. This chain's CDR3 is CASSQLRTGGITDYGYTF. Written as DNA, the CDR3 is TGCGCCAGCAGCCAGTTGAGGACAGGGGGCATTACGGACTATGGCTACACCTTC.